A selection of T cell receptor beta chains follows, all from one sample in a study of CD8 T cells in ankylosing spondylitis. TCRdb re-derived calls from the 5' RACE reads in MiXCR, one entry per CDR3 protein. This sample has about 220,000 distinct CDR3 sequences; 5.5% to 7.5% occur once, and the top ten carry 13% to 15%. The specimen was blood, either unsorted or a sorted T cell fraction (not recorded which). All receptors derive from a male donor with ankylosing spondylitis. Both conserved end residues are part of each CDR3. D genes are given only for firm matches. A row's size may be missing; if present it is once, few, many or a size class.

cdr3_length,d_call,j_call,clone_size,v_call,cdr3_aa,cdr3_nt
14,.,TRBJ2-5,many,TRBV12-3/TRBV12-4,CASSTLAPVETQYF,TGTGCCAGCAGCACGCTAGCGCCGGTAGAGACCCAGTACTTC
15,.,TRBJ2-2,.,TRBV7-9,CASSDMGHDTGELFF,TGTGCCAGCAGCGACATGGGACACGACACCGGGGAGCTGTTTTTT
14,.,TRBJ2-7,many,TRBV5-1,CASSLRTGSYEQYF,TGTGCCAGCAGCCTCCGGACCGGATCCTACGAGCAGTACTTC
12,.,TRBJ2-7,many,TRBV6-5,CASSRNRDEQYF,TGTGCCAGCAGCCGAAACAGGGACGAGCAGTACTTC
14,.,TRBJ2-7,many,TRBV14,CASSPRGSYYEQYF,TGTGCCAGCAGCCCCCGGGGGAGTTACTACGAGCAGTACTTC
17,TRBD1,TRBJ1-5,many,TRBV19,CASSLWDSRISNQPQHF,TGTGCCAGTAGTTTATGGGACAGCCGGATATCAAATCAGCCCCAGCATTTT
12,.,TRBJ1-2,many,TRBV5-1,CASSSAGGGYTF,TGCGCCAGCAGCTCAGCCGGGGGTGGCTACACCTTC
15,.,TRBJ2-7,many,TRBV10-3,CAISGWARDAYEQYF,TGTGCCATCAGTGGTTGGGCCAGGGACGCCTACGAGCAGTACTTC
17,.,TRBJ1-4,many,TRBV6-1,CASSENAGLSTNEKLFF,TGTGCCAGCAGTGAAAACGCGGGGCTTTCGACTAATGAAAAACTGTTTTTT
16,.,TRBJ2-1,.,TRBV27,CASSPRGGGPHNEQFF,TGTGCCAGCAGTCCCAGGGGGGGAGGGCCCCACAATGAGCAGTTCTTC
14,.,TRBJ2-7,many,TRBV20-1,CSAAPRIGSYEQYF,TGCAGTGCTGCACCTAGAATCGGGTCCTACGAGCAGTACTTC
16,TRBD2,TRBJ2-3,many,TRBV20-1,CSARLWTSGITNTQYF,TGCAGTGCCCGCTTGTGGACTAGCGGGATTACAAATACGCAGTATTTT
17,TRBD1,TRBJ2-2,.,TRBV7-6,CASSLRGQGGNTGELFF,TGTGCCAGCAGCCTACGGGGACAGGGTGGTAACACCGGGGAGCTGTTTTTT
17,TRBD2,TRBJ2-3,few,TRBV11-2,CASSLELAGVETDTQYF,TGTGCCAGCAGCTTAGAACTAGCGGGAGTAGAAACAGATACGCAGTATTTT
15,.,TRBJ2-2,many,TRBV6-2/TRBV6-3,CASSFVFANTGELFF,TGTGCCAGCAGTTTCGTATTCGCGAACACCGGGGAGCTGTTTTTT
16,TRBD2,TRBJ2-1,.,TRBV6-5,CASSYSIAGGQYEQFF,TGTGCCAGCAGTTACTCGATCGCGGGGGGGCAGTATGAGCAGTTCTTC
16,TRBD2,TRBJ2-1,many,TRBV4-1,CASSQASSGVYNEQFF,TGCGCCAGCAGCCAAGCATCTAGCGGGGTTTACAATGAGCAGTTCTTC
18,TRBD2,TRBJ2-7,few,TRBV11-2,CASSSTRLAGGRSYEQYF,TGTGCCAGCAGCTCAACAAGACTAGCGGGGGGCAGGAGTTACGAGCAGTACTTC
15,TRBD1,TRBJ1-1,many,TRBV9,CASSLRETGPPEAFF,TGTGCCAGCAGCTTACGGGAGACAGGGCCCCCTGAAGCTTTCTTT
15,.,TRBJ2-7,many,TRBV4-2,CASSQDRSSHYEQYF,TGTGCCAGCAGCCAAGATCGTTCGTCACACTACGAGCAGTACTTC
12,.,TRBJ2-2,many,TRBV29-1,CSHTGGTGELFF,TGCAGCCACACAGGAGGCACCGGGGAGCTGTTTTTT
14,TRBD2,TRBJ2-1,many,TRBV27,CASSAILADNEQFF,TGTGCCAGCAGTGCCATACTAGCGGACAATGAGCAGTTCTTC
16,TRBD1,TRBJ2-5,many,TRBV7-9,CASSLPGTEWQETQYF,TGTGCCAGCAGCCTCCCCGGGACAGAATGGCAAGAGACCCAGTACTTC
14,.,TRBJ2-2,many,TRBV29-1,CSVAGTPNTGELFF,TGCAGCGTCGCCGGGACACCGAACACCGGGGAGCTGTTTTTT
12,.,TRBJ2-7,many,TRBV29-1,CSVAQRTYEQYF,TGCAGCGTTGCCCAGCGGACCTACGAGCAGTACTTC
16,TRBD2,TRBJ2-3,few,TRBV20-1,CSARGWGLAGGDTQYF,TGCAGTGCTAGAGGCTGGGGACTAGCGGGAGGAGATACGCAGTATTTT
18,TRBD1,TRBJ2-7,many,TRBV3-1,CASSLVPPGQLTSYEQYF,TGTGCCAGCAGCCTCGTGCCTCCGGGACAGCTAACCTCCTACGAGCAGTACTTC
15,.,TRBJ1-4,.,TRBV7-9,CASSLGFGTNEKLFF,TGTGCCAGCAGCTTGGGTTTTGGAACTAATGAAAAACTGTTTTTT
16,TRBD1,TRBJ2-2,.,TRBV13,CASSLGRGQGSGELFF,TGTGCCAGCAGCTTAGGGCGGGGACAGGGCTCCGGGGAGCTGTTTTTT
19,TRBD2,TRBJ2-1,.,TRBV15,CATSRDTGLAGYGTGEQFF,TGTGCCACCAGCAGAGATACTGGGCTAGCGGGATATGGTACTGGTGAGCAGTTCTTC
18,.,TRBJ2-5,many,TRBV4-2,CASSQVLFRGEGQETQYF,TGTGCCAGCAGCCAAGTCCTCTTCAGGGGGGAGGGCCAAGAGACCCAGTACTTC
13,.,TRBJ2-5,many,TRBV7-6,CASSLERGETQYF,TGTGCCAGCAGCTTAGAAAGGGGGGAGACCCAGTACTTC
18,.,TRBJ2-1,few,TRBV11-2,CASSLLNGPSVTYNEQFF,TGTGCCAGCAGCTTATTGAACGGCCCTAGCGTGACCTACAATGAGCAGTTCTTC
12,.,TRBJ1-2,.,TRBV24-1,CATHGYRDGYTF,TGTGCCACCCACGGTTACAGGGACGGCTACACCTTC
12,.,TRBJ2-1,many,TRBV20-1,CSAIYHKHEQFF,TGCAGTGCTATATATCACAAACATGAGCAGTTCTTC
12,.,TRBJ2-2,.,TRBV28,CASRSGVGELFF,TGTGCCAGCAGGTCAGGGGTCGGGGAGCTGTTTTTT
14,.,TRBJ2-5,few,TRBV14,CASSQEQRGETQYF,TGTGCCAGCAGCCAAGAGCAGCGTGGGGAGACCCAGTACTTC
14,TRBD1,TRBJ2-2,many,TRBV27,CASSLGQGYGELFF,TGTGCCAGCAGTTTAGGACAGGGGTACGGGGAGCTGTTTTTT
14,.,TRBJ1-1,many,TRBV28,CASSSNRANTEAFF,TGTGCCAGCAGTTCGAACAGGGCGAACACTGAAGCTTTCTTT
14,.,TRBJ1-6,few,TRBV7-9,CASSHTSGGSPLHF,TGTGCCAGCAGCCACACATCGGGGGGTTCACCCCTCCACTTT
14,.,TRBJ2-2,many,TRBV27,CASSLKQVTGELFF,TGTGCCAGCAGTCTAAAACAAGTAACCGGGGAGCTGTTTTTT
12,.,TRBJ1-5,once,TRBV10-2,CATNGGLGAQHF,TGCGCCACCAATGGGGGGCTCGGGGCCCAGCATTTT
13,TRBD2,TRBJ2-2,many,TRBV4-2,CASGLGGTGELFF,TGTGCCAGCGGCCTGGGGGGGACCGGGGAGCTGTTTTTT
12,.,TRBJ2-2,many,TRBV29-1,CSVTWTAGELFF,TGCAGCGTTACATGGACCGCCGGGGAGCTGTTTTTT
15,TRBD1,TRBJ2-5,many,TRBV5-1,CASSSRQGTIETQYF,TGCGCCAGCAGCAGTAGACAGGGGACGATTGAGACCCAGTACTTC
13,.,TRBJ1-6,.,TRBV19,CASHRGNNSPLHF,TGTGCCAGTCATCGGGGCAACAATTCACCCCTCCACTTT
14,.,TRBJ2-7,many,TRBV21-1,CASIPKGTPYEQYF,TGTGCCAGCATCCCGAAGGGGACTCCCTACGAGCAGTACTTC
13,.,TRBJ1-1,.,TRBV29-1,CSSDRGTNTEAFF,TGCAGCTCCGACCGGGGCACGAACACTGAAGCTTTCTTT
18,.,TRBJ2-7,few,TRBV6-2/TRBV6-3,CASIPQSNRDLRTYEQYF,TGTGCCAGCATCCCTCAGTCTAATCGGGACTTACGAACCTACGAGCAGTACTTC
14,.,TRBJ2-7,many,TRBV29-1,CSVEEGVTRNEQYF,TGCAGCGTTGAAGAAGGAGTTACGAGGAACGAGCAGTACTTC
16,TRBD1,TRBJ1-5,few,TRBV7-9,CASSPRGGAGNQPQHF,TGTGCCAGCAGCCCCAGGGGGGGCGCAGGCAATCAGCCCCAGCATTTT
13,.,TRBJ1-1,few,TRBV12-3/TRBV12-4,CASSFSGFGEAFF,TGTGCCAGCAGTTTCTCAGGGTTCGGTGAAGCTTTCTTT
13,.,TRBJ2-7,many,TRBV10-3,CAISETPLYEQYF,TGTGCCATCAGTGAGACCCCACTCTACGAGCAGTACTTC
13,.,TRBJ2-1,many,TRBV11-2,CASSGVWVSEQFF,TGTGCCAGCAGCGGGGTTTGGGTCAGTGAGCAGTTCTTC
13,TRBD1,TRBJ1-2,many,TRBV7-9,CASSRQGPWGYTF,TGTGCCAGCAGCCGACAGGGTCCTTGGGGCTACACCTTC
13,.,TRBJ1-2,many,TRBV29-1,CSVENGPEYGYTF,TGCAGCGTTGAAAACGGGCCAGAATATGGCTACACCTTC
16,TRBD1,TRBJ2-7,many,TRBV4-2,CASSQDVGTGSYEQYF,TGTGCCAGCAGCCAAGACGTCGGGACAGGCTCTTACGAGCAGTACTTC